This is a list of T cell receptor beta chains from one sample in a study of T cells in Graves' hyperthyroidism and ophthalmopathy. TCRdb redid the calling of the multiplex PCR reads with MiXCR, one entry per CDR3 protein. Altogether fewer than 800,000 distinct CDR3 sequences are present, around 15% being singletons, with the ten largest covering roughly 8%. Sample: blood. The receptors shown here come from a man aged 18 to 29 with Graves' hyperthyroidism. CDR3s include the opening cysteine and the closing phenylalanine or tryptophan. Size values are once, few and many counts, or a class for expanded clones, and some rows have none.

cdr3_aa: CASSVWDRGYTGELFF
clone_size: NA
v_call: TRBV5-5
j_call: TRBJ2-2

cdr3_aa: CASSPGTGDEKLFF
clone_size: NA
v_call: TRBV5-8
j_call: TRBJ1-4

cdr3_aa: CASSLGIRNYGYTF
clone_size: NA
v_call: TRBV5-6
j_call: TRBJ1-2

cdr3_aa: CASPDGITDTQYF
clone_size: many
v_call: TRBV6-1
j_call: TRBJ2-3

cdr3_aa: CAWSMTSPLHF
clone_size: few
v_call: TRBV30
j_call: TRBJ1-6

cdr3_aa: CASSSRHRTGYGYTF
clone_size: few
v_call: TRBV14
j_call: TRBJ1-2

cdr3_aa: CASSLDKTGAVSTDTQYF
clone_size: many
v_call: TRBV7-8
j_call: TRBJ2-3

cdr3_aa: CASSEALRGLEVRNF
clone_size: once
v_call: TRBV6-1
j_call: TRBJ2-7

cdr3_aa: CASSSGLGGPNTEAFF
clone_size: NA
v_call: TRBV28
j_call: TRBJ1-1

cdr3_aa: CASRPEPGLKNEQFF
clone_size: NA
v_call: TRBV6-2/TRBV6-3
j_call: TRBJ2-1

cdr3_aa: CSASETLGTNEKLFF
clone_size: few
v_call: TRBV20-1
j_call: TRBJ1-4